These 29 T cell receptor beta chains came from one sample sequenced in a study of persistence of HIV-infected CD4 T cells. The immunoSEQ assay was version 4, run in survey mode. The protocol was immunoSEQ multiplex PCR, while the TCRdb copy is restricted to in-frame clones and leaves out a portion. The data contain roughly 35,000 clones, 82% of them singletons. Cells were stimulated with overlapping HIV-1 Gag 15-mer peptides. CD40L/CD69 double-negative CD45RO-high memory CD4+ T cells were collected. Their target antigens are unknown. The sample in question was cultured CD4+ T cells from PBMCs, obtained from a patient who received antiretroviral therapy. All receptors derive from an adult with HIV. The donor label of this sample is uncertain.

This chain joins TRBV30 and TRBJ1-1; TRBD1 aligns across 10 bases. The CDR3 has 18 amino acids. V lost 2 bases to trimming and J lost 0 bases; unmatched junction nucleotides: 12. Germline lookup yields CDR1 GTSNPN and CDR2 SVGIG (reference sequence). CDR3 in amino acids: CAWSLWSGQGSLNTEAFF. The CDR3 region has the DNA TGTGCCTGGAGTCTCTGGTCGGGACAGGGGTCTCTGAACACTGAAGCTTTCTTT.

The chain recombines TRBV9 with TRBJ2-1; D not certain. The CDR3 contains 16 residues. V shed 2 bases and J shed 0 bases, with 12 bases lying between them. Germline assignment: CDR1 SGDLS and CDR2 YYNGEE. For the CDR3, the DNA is TGTGCCAGCAGCGTTCATCTGGTTAGCTCCTACAATGAGCAGTTCTTC. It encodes CASSVHLVSSYNEQFF.

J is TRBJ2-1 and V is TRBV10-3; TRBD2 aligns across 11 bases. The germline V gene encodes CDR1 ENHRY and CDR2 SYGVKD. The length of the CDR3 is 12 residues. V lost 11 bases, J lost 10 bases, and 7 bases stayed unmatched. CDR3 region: CAGSGGAGEQFF. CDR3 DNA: TGTGCCGGTAGCGGGGGGGCCGGGGAGCAGTTCTTC.

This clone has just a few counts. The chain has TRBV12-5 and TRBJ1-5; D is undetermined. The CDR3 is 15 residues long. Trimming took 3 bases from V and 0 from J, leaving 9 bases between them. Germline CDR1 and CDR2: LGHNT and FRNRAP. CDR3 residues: CASGLPGPSNQPQHF. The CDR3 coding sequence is TGTGCTAGTGGTTTACCCGGGCCTAGCAATCAGCCCCAGCATTTT.

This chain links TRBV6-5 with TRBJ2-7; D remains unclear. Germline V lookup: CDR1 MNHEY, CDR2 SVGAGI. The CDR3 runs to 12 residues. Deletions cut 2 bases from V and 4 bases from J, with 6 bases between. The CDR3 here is CASSYNGYEQYF. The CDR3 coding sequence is TGTGCCAGCAGTTACAATGGATACGAGCAGTACTTC.

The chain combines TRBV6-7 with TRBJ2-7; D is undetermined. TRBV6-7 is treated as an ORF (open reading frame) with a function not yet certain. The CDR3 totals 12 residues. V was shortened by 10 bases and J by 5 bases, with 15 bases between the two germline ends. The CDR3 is CANPSPTNEQYV. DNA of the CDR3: TGTGCCAACCCGAGTCCCACGAACGAGCAGTACGTC.

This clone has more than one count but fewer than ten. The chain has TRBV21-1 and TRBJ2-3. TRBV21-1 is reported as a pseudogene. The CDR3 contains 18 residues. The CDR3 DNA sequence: TGTGCCAGCAGCAAAGAGGGGGAGGTCGAGGAGAGCACAGATACGCAGTATTTT. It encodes CASSKEGEVEESTDTQYF.

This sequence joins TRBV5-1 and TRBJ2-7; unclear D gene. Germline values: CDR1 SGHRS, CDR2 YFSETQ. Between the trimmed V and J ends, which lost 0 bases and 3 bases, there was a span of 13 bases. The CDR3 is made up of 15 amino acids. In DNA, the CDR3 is TGCGCCAGCAGCTTGGAGGCCGGTTTAAGCTACGAGCAGTACTTC. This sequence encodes CASSLEAGLSYEQYF.

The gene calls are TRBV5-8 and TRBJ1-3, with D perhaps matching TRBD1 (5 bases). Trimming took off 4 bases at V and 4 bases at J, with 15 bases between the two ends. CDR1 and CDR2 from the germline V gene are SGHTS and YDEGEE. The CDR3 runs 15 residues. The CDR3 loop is CASSLFQGRGNTIYF. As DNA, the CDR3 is TGTGCCAGCAGCCTCTTCCAGGGAAGAGGAAACACCATATATTTT.

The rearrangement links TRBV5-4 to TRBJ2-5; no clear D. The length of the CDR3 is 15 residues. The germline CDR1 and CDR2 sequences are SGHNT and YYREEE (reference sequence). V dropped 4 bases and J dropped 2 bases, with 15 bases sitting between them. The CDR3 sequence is CASSPERLGQETQYF. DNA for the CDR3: TGTGCCAGCAGCCCGGAGCGCTTGGGACAAGAGACCCAGTACTTC.

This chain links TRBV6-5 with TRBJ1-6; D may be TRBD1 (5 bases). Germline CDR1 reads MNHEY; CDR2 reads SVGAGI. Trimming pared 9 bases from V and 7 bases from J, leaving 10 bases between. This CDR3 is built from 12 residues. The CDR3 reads CASQGNNSPLHF. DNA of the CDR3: TGTGCCAGTCAGGGCAACAATTCACCCCTCCACTTT.

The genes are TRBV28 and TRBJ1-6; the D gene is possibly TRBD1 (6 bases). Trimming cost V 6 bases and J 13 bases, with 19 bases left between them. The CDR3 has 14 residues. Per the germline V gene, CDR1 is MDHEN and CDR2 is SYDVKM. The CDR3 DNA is TGTGCCAGCAGCCGCGGACAGAGGGAAGGCCCCCTCCACTTT. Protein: CASSRGQREGPLHF.

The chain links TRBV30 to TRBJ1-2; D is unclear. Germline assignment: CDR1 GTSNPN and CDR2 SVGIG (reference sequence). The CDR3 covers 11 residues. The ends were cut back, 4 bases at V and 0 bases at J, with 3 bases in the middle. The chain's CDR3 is CAWKTNYGYTF. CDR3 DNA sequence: TGTGCCTGGAAAACTAACTATGGCTACACCTTC.

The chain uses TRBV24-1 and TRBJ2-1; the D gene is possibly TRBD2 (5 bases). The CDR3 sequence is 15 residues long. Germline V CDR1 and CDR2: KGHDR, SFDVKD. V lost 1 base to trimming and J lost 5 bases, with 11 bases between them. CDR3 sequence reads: CATSDFGRGHNEQFF. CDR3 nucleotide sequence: TGTGCCACCAGTGATTTCGGTCGCGGGCACAATGAGCAGTTCTTC.

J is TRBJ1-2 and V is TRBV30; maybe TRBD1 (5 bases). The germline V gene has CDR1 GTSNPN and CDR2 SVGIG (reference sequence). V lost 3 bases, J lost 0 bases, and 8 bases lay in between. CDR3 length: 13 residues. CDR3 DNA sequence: TGTGCCTGGAGGACAGACTCTAACTATGGCTACACCTTC. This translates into CAWRTDSNYGYTF.

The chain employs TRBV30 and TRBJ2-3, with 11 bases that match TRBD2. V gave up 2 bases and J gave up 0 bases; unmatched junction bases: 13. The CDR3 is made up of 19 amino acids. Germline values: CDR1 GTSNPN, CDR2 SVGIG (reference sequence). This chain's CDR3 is CAWSNSGGAVTSSTDTQYF. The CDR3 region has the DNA TGTGCCTGGAGTAATAGCGGGGGGGCCGTAACGTCCAGCACAGATACGCAGTATTTT.

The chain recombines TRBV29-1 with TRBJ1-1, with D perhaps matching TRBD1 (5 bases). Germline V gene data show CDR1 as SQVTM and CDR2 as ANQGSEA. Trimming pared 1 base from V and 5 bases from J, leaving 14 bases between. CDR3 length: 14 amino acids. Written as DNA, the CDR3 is TGCAGCGTTGAAGTTGCGGGGGTGGGGACTGAAGCTTTCTTT. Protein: CSVEVAGVGTEAFF.

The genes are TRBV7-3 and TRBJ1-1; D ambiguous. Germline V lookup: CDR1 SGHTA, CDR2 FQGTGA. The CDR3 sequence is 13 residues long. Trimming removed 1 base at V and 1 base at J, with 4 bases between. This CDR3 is CASSLNRNTEAFF. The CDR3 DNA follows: TGTGCCAGCAGCTTAAACCGGAACACTGAAGCTTTCTTT.

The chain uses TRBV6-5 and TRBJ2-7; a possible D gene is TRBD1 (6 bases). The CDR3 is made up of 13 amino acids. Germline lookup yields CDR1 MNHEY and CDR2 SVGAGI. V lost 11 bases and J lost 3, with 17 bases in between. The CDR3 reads CAGSGASNYEQYF. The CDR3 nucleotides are TGTGCCGGCTCAGGGGCTAGTAACTACGAGCAGTACTTC.

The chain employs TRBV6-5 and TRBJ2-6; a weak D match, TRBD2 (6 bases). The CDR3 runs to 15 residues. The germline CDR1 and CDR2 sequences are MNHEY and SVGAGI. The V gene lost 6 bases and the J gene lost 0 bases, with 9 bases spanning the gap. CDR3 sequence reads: CASRNGGSGANVLTF. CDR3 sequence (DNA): TGTGCCAGCAGAAACGGGGGCTCTGGGGCCAACGTCCTGACTTTC.

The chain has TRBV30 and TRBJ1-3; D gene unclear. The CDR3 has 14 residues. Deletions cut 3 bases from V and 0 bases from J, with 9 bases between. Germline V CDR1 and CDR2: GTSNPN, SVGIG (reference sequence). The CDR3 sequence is CAWSPGFSGNTIYF. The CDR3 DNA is TGTGCCTGGAGCCCGGGATTCTCTGGAAACACCATATATTTT.

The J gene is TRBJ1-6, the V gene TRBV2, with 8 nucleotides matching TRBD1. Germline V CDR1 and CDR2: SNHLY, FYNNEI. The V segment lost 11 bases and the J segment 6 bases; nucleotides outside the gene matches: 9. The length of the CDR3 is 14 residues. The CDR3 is CAVIQGGLNSPLHF. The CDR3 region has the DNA TGTGCCGTAATACAGGGGGGCCTTAATTCACCCCTCCACTTT.

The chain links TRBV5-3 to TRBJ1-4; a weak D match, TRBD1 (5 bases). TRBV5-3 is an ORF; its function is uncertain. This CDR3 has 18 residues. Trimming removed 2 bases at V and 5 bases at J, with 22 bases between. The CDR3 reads CARSFTIGSGGANEKLFF. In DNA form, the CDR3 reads TGTGCCAGAAGCTTTACCATCGGAAGTGGGGGTGCAAATGAAAAACTGTTTTTT.

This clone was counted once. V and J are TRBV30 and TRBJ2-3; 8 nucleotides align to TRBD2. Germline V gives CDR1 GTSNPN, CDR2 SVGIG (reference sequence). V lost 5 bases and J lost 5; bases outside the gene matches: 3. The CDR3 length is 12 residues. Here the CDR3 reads CAWGTRRDTQYF. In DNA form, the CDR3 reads TGTGCCTGGGGGACTAGACGAGATACGCAGTATTTT.

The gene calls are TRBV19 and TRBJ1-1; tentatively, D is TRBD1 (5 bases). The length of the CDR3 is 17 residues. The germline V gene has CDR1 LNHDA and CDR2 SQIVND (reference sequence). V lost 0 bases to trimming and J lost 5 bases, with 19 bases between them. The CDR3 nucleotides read TGTGCCAGTAGTATAGAAATGGTTATCGGGAGACAGACTGAAGCTTTCTTT. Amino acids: CASSIEMVIGRQTEAFF.

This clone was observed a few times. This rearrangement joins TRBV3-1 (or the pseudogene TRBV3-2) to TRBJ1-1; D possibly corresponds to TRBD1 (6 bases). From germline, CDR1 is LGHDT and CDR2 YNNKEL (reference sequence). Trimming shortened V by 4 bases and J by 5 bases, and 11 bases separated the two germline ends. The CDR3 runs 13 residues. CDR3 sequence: CASSPGHNTEAFF. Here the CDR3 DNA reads TGTGCCAGCAGCCCGGGACATAATACTGAAGCTTTCTTT.

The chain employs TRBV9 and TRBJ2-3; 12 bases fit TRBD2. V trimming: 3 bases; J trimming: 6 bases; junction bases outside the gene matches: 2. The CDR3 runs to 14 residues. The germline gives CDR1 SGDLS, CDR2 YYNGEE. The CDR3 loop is CASSGGLAGDTQYF. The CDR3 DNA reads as TGTGCCAGCAGCGGTGGACTAGCGGGGGATACGCAGTATTTT.

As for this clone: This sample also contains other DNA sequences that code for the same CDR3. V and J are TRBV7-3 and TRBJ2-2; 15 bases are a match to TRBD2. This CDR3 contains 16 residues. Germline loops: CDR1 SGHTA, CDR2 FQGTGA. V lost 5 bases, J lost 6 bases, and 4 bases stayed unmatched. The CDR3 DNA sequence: TGTGCCAGCAGCCTCGGACTAGCGGGGGGGGCCGGGGAGCTGTTTTTT. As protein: CASSLGLAGGAGELFF. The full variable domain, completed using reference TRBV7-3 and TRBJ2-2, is GAGVSQTPSNKVTEKGKYVELRCDPISGHTALYWYRQSLGQGPEFLIYFQGTGAADDSGLPNDRFFAVRPEGSVSTLKIQRTERGDSAVYLCASSLGLAGGAGELFFGEGSRLTVL.

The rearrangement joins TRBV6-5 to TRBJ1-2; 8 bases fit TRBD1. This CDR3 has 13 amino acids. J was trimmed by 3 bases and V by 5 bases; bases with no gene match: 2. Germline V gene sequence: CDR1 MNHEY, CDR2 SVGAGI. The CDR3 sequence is CASSQDRDYGYTF. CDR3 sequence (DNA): TGTGCCAGCAGTCAGGACAGGGACTATGGCTACACCTTC.